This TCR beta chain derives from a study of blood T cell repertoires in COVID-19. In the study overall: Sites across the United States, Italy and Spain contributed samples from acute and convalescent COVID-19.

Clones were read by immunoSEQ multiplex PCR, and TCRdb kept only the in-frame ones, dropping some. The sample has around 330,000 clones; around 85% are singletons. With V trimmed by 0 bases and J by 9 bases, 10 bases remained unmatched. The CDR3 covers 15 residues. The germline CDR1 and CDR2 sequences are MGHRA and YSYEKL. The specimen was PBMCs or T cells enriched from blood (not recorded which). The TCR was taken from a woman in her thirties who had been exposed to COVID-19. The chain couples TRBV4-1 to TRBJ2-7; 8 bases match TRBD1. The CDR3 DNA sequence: TGCGCCAGCAGCCAAGAAGGACAGGGATTAGGCGCGCAGTACTTC. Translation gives CASSQEGQGLGAQYF.